This T cell receptor beta chain was obtained from a study of T cells in Graves' hyperthyroidism and ophthalmopathy. General observations from the study: Ophthalmopathy could be told apart from stable hyperthyroidism with a 13 V-J model.

RNA transcripts provided the source from which TCR beta CDR3 regions were amplified. The HTBI set primed first-round TCR CDR3 RT-PCR. MiXCR, run by TCRdb on the multiplex PCR reads, gives a single entry per CDR3 protein. The table lists around 440,000 distinct CDR3 sequences, 15% to 17% of them singletons. The ends were cut back, 4 bases at V and 2 bases at J, with 19 bases in the middle. CDR1 is SGHKS and CDR2 is YYEKEE in the germline V gene (reference sequence). This CDR3 has 16 amino acids. This clonotype was found many times. Antigen: not known. PBMCs were derived from roughly 9.6 ml fresh peripheral blood.

The material sequenced was blood. The TCR originated in a woman between 18 and 30 years old with Graves' hyperthyroidism. The rearrangement uses TRBV5-5 and TRBJ2-7; tentative D call: TRBD2 (7 bases). CDR3 DNA sequence: TGTGCCAGCAGCCCGGGACACCGGACTAGGCCCTACGAGCAGTACTTC. The encoded protein is CASSPGHRTRPYEQYF.